The rows below give T cell receptor beta chains drawn from one sample of a study of metastatic and nonmetastatic thyroid tumors. TCRdb used MiXCR to call clones anew from the PCR reads. The repertoire holds 35,000 to 55,000 clones, with roughly 3.2% as singletons. The sequencing sample was made of blood. The receptors come from a female donor with papillary thyroid cancer or a benign thyroid nodule (not recorded which). Some clones in this sample may be carry-over from other donors' samples. Both conserved end residues are part of each CDR3. The order of the fields is D gene, clone size, V gene, J gene, CDR3 protein, CDR3 DNA. The D gene is left open where the match is weak. Part of the rows lack a size; the others show once, few, many or a class for expanded clones.

>TRBD2|few|TRBV20-1|TRBJ2-7
CSAEGTSLHEQYF
TGCAGTGCTGAAGGGACTAGTCTTCACGAGCAGTACTTC
>TRBD1|many|TRBV5-1|TRBJ2-1
CASSSGQGARGEQFF
TGCGCCAGCAGCTCTGGACAGGGGGCGCGAGGTGAGCAGTTCTTC
>NA|NA|TRBV5-1|TRBJ1-1
CASSLIGTAGGTEAFF
TGCGCCAGCAGCTTAATTGGGACGGCCGGAGGAACTGAAGCTTTCTTT
>NA|large|TRBV6-1|TRBJ1-5
CASSEPQYSNQPQHF
TGTGCCAGCAGTGAACCCCAGTATAGCAATCAGCCCCAGCATTTT
>NA|many|TRBV30|TRBJ2-7
CAWTPQGWSYEQYF
TGTGCCTGGACCCCACAGGGTTGGTCCTACGAGCAGTACTTC
>TRBD1|NA|TRBV6-1|TRBJ1-2
CASSEALGQGGYGYTF
TGTGCCAGCAGTGAAGCGCTGGGACAGGGAGGCTATGGCTACACCTTC
>NA|NA|TRBV6-1|TRBJ2-7
CASRGRGTGSYYEQYF
TGTGCCAGCAGGGGACGGGGCACCGGCAGCTACTACGAGCAGTACTTC
>NA|many|TRBV6-1|TRBJ1-3
CASRAGAPNTIYF
TGTGCCAGCAGGGCAGGGGCCCCAAACACCATATATTTT
>NA|NA|TRBV6-1|TRBJ1-1
CASSIADNGGIAFF
TGTGCCAGCAGTATCGCCGACAATGGGGGAATCGCTTTCTTT
>TRBD2|many|TRBV12-3/TRBV12-4|TRBJ2-5
CASSFFEPSGRGGQETQYF
TGTGCCAGCAGTTTTTTCGAACCAAGCGGGAGAGGGGGCCAAGAGACCCAGTACTTC
>NA|many|TRBV4-2|TRBJ2-7
CASKGTGSYEQYF
TGTGCCAGCAAAGGGACGGGATCCTACGAGCAGTACTTC
>NA|NA|TRBV25-1|TRBJ1-4
CASSGASRGSNEKLFF
TGTGCCAGCAGTGGTGCAAGCAGGGGATCTAATGAAAAACTGTTTTTT
>NA|medium-sized|TRBV30|TRBJ1-6
CAWSARSSPLHF
TGTGCCTGGAGCGCCCGAAGCTCACCCCTCCACTTT
>NA|many|TRBV7-8|TRBJ2-7
CASSPLSRTYEQYF
TGTGCCAGCAGCCCCTTGTCTAGGACCTACGAGCAGTACTTC
>NA|NA|TRBV7-3|TRBJ1-2
CASNRDRNYGYTF
TGTGCCAGCAACCGAGACCGTAACTATGGCTACACCTTC
>TRBD1|NA|TRBV2|TRBJ2-2
CASTLTQGAGTGELFF
TGTGCCAGCACCTTAACTCAGGGGGCCGGCACCGGGGAGCTGTTTTTT
>TRBD1|many|TRBV7-9|TRBJ2-4
CASSLGVTGAENIQYF
TGTGCCAGCAGCTTAGGCGTCACAGGGGCAGAAAACATTCAGTACTTC
>NA|NA|TRBV20-1|TRBJ2-2
CSATDNTGELFF
TGCAGTGCTACCGATAACACCGGGGAGCTGTTTTTT
>NA|many|TRBV30|TRBJ1-3
CAWGAAVPSGNTIYF
TGTGCCTGGGGAGCCGCGGTCCCCTCTGGAAACACCATATATTTT
>TRBD1|few|TRBV6-1|TRBJ1-5
CASIAGGAHQPQHF
TGTGCCAGCATTGCAGGGGGCGCGCATCAGCCCCAGCATTTC
>NA|NA|TRBV4-2|TRBJ1-3
CASSREGLATIYF
TGTGCCAGCAGCCGAGAGGGATTGGCCACCATATATTTT
>NA|many|TRBV6-1|TRBJ2-3
CASATADTQYF
TGTGCCAGCGCTACAGCAGATACGCAGTATTTT
>NA|NA|TRBV12-3/TRBV12-4|TRBJ1-1
CASSPTENTEAFF
TGTGCCAGCAGCCCGACGGAGAACACTGAAGCTTTCTTT
>NA|few|TRBV30|TRBJ2-5
CAWTPGVGDTAAQYF
TGTGCCTGGACCCCGGGGGTCGGGGACACCGCGGCCCAGTACTTC
>NA|few|TRBV6-1|TRBJ1-1
CAGTPAEEGTEAFF
TGTGCCGGCACCCCGGCAGAAGAAGGCACTGAAGCTTTCTTT
>NA|many|TRBV6-1|TRBJ2-7
CASSEFQVGSYEQYF
TGTGCCAGCAGTGAATTCCAGGTAGGCTCCTACGAGCAGTACTTC
>NA|many|TRBV12-3/TRBV12-4|TRBJ1-2
CASSFSSGTYGYTF
TGTGCCAGCAGTTTCTCTTCCGGGACCTATGGCTACACCTTC
>TRBD2|few|TRBV6-1|TRBJ2-7
CASSEARVEREKQYF
TGTGCCAGCAGTGAAGCGAGGGTCGAGCGGGAGAAGCAGTACTTC
>NA|NA|TRBV5-1|TRBJ2-2
CASSAHHTGTVELFF
TGCGCCAGCAGCGCCCACCATACCGGGACCGTCGAGCTGTTTTTT
>NA|many|TRBV2|TRBJ2-3
CASSDGVSDTQYF
TGTGCCAGCAGTGATGGGGTGTCAGATACGCAGTATTTT
>NA|few|TRBV27|TRBJ1-1
CASSLSFRDRAVGWMNTEAFF
TGTGCCAGCAGTTTATCATTCCGGGATAGGGCCGTGGGGTGGATGAACACTGAAGCTTTCTTT
>NA|many|TRBV6-1|TRBJ1-1
CASSEVGTEAFF
TGTGCCAGCAGTGAAGTAGGGACTGAAGCTTTCTTT
>NA|NA|TRBV15|TRBJ1-3
CATSRDVPVSGNTIYF
TGTGCCACCAGCAGAGATGTCCCGGTCTCTGGAAACACCATATATTTT
>NA|few|TRBV7-6|TRBJ2-3
CASSASTDTQYF
TGTGCCAGCAGCGCTTCAACAGATACGCAGTATTTT
>TRBD1|few|TRBV20-1|TRBJ1-5
CSASRETGGGSRGQPQHF
TGCAGTGCTAGTAGGGAGACAGGGGGCGGCTCTAGAGGCCAGCCCCAGCATTTT
>TRBD2|many|TRBV4-2|TRBJ2-7
CASSQETGGPDEQYF
TGTGCCAGCAGCCAAGAAACGGGAGGGCCAGACGAGCAGTACTTC
>NA|many|TRBV2|TRBJ2-1
CASRTLTYNNEQFF
TGTGCCAGCCGGACACTGACTTACAACAATGAGCAGTTCTTC
>TRBD1|many|TRBV7-2|TRBJ2-1
CASSSGTGAYNEQFF
TGTGCCAGCAGCTCCGGGACAGGGGCTTACAATGAGCAGTTCTTC
>TRBD2|many|TRBV30|TRBJ2-4
CAWSVRGGKNIQYF
TGTGCCTGGAGTGTCCGGGGGGGCAAAAACATTCAGTACTTC
>NA|NA|TRBV29-1|TRBJ1-1
CSVVAGRNTEAFF
TGCAGCGTTGTGGCAGGCAGGAACACTGAGGCTTTCTTT
>TRBD1|many|TRBV20-1|TRBJ1-4
CSARRTGSEKLFF
TGCAGTGCTAGACGGACAGGGTCTGAAAAACTGTTTTTT
>NA|many|TRBV30|TRBJ1-5
CAWSGGSNQPQHF
TGTGCCTGGAGTGGGGGCAGCAATCAGCCCCAGCATTTT
>TRBD2|few|TRBV11-2|TRBJ2-3
CASIRTSGRVRGDTQYF
TGTGCCAGCATCCGGACTAGCGGGAGAGTAAGGGGGGATACGCAGTATTTT
>TRBD2|many|TRBV7-2|TRBJ2-2
CASSYRTTSGTGGELFF
TGTGCCAGCAGCTATCGCACTACTAGCGGGACGGGCGGGGAGCTGTTTTTT
>NA|NA|TRBV12-3/TRBV12-4|TRBJ1-1
CASSSIRELTEAFF
TGTGCCAGCAGCTCCATCAGGGAACTCACTGAAGCTTTCTTT
>TRBD1|few|TRBV7-8|TRBJ2-7
CASSWKGQGFYEQYF
TGTGCCAGCAGCTGGAAGGGACAGGGGTTCTACGAGCAGTACTTC
>NA|many|TRBV30|TRBJ2-3
CAWNSWGNPSTDTQYF
TGTGCCTGGAACTCGTGGGGAAACCCTAGCACAGATACGCAGTATTTT
>NA|NA|TRBV7-2|TRBJ2-3
CASTPTSGTQYF
TGTGCCAGCACCCCAACTTCGGGTACGCAGTATTTT
>NA|NA|TRBV3-1|TRBJ2-7
CASSKGRCEQYF
TGTGCCAGCAGCAAAGGGCGGTGCGAGCAGTACTTC
>TRBD1|few|TRBV6-1|TRBJ2-7
CASSRGQGARQYF
TGTGCCAGCAGTCGGGGACAGGGGGCGAGGCAGTACTTC